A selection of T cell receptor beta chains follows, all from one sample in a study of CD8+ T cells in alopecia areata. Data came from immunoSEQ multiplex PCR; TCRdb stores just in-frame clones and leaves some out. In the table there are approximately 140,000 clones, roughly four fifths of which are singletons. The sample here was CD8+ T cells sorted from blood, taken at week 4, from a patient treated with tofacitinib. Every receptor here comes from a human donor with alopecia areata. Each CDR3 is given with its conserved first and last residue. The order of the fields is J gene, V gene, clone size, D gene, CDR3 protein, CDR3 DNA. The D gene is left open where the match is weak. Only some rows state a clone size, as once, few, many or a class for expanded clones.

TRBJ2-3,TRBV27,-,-,CASSLSGLYRTDTQYF,TGTGCCAGCAGTTTATCGGGACTTTACCGCACAGATACGCAGTATTTT
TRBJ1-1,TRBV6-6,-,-,CASGDTNTEAFF,TGTGCCAGCGGGGATACGAACACTGAAGCTTTCTTT
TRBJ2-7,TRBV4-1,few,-,CASSQDTLGRTSYEQYF,TGCGCCAGCAGCCAAGATACCCTGGGCAGGACCTCCTACGAGCAGTACTTC
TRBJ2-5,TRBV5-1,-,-,CASSFPMGGRVQETQYF,TGCGCCAGCAGCTTCCCCATGGGGGGTCGAGTGCAAGAGACCCAGTACTTC
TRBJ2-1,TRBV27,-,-,CASRAGGSSYNEQFF,TGTGCCAGCAGAGCAGGGGGGAGCTCCTACAATGAGCAGTTCTTC
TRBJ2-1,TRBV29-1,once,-,CSVEGGDNEQFF,TGCAGCGTTGAAGGGGGAGACAATGAGCAGTTCTTC
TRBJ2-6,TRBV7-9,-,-,CASSLSIIGANVLTF,TGTGCCAGCAGCTTAAGTATTATCGGGGCCAACGTCCTGACTTTC
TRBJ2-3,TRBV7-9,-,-,CASSIRSADTQYF,TGTGCCAGCAGCATACGCTCGGCAGATACGCAGTATTTT
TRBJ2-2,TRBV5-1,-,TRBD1,CASYPPDREKLFF,TGCGCCAGCTACCCTCCTGACAGGGAGAAGCTGTTTTTT
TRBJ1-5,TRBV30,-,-,CAWSEGSFSNQPQHF,TGTGCCTGGAGTGAAGGCAGCTTCTCGAATCAGCCCCAGCATTTT
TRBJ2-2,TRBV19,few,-,CASSIGTAGGELFF,TGTGCCAGTAGTATAGGGACAGCTGGCGGGGAGCTGTTTTTT
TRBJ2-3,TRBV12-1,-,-,CASSFDFLPGDTDTQYF,TGTGCCAGCAGCTTTGATTTCCTCCCCGGTGACACAGATACGCAGTATTTT
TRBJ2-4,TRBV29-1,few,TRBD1,CSPPEGRDRGSRKNIQYF,TGCAGCCCCCCAGAGGGACGGGACAGGGGATCCCGCAAAAACATTCAGTACTTC
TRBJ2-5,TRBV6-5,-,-,CATLGSGQRGTQYF,TGTGCCACCCTGGGCTCCGGACAGAGGGGGACCCAGTACTTC
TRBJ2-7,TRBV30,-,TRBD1,CAWALEGPGQSSYEQYF,TGTGCCTGGGCCCTAGAGGGACCGGGACAGAGCTCCTACGAGCAGTACTTC
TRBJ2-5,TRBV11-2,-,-,CASSFTGTQETQYF,TGTGCCAGCAGCTTCACAGGAACCCAAGAGACCCAGTACTTC
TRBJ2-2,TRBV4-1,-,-,CASSWTGRDTGELFF,TGCGCCAGCAGCTGGACAGGGAGGGACACCGGGGAGCTGTTTTTT
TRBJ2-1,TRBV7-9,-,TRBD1,CASSFTGGNEQFF,TGTGCCAGCAGCTTTACAGGGGGGAATGAGCAGTTCTTC
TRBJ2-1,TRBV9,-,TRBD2,CASSVAGGVSNEQFF,TGTGCCAGCAGCGTAGCCGGGGGGGTGAGCAATGAGCAGTTCTTC
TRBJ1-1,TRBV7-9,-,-,CASSTIMNTEAFF,TGTGCCAGCAGTACAATCATGAACACTGAAGCTTTCTTT
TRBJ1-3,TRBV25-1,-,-,CASSGRGYSGNTIYF,TGTGCCAGCAGTGGAAGGGGGTACTCTGGAAACACCATATATTTT
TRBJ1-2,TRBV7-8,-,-,CASSLQHGYYGYTF,TGTGCCAGCAGCTTACAACACGGGTACTATGGCTACACCTTC
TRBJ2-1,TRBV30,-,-,CAWSRGHLYNEQFF,TGTGCCTGGAGTAGGGGACACCTATACAATGAGCAGTTCTTC
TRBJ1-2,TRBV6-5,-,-,CASSSGGHGYTF,TGTGCCAGCAGTTCTGGTGGGCATGGCTACACCTTC
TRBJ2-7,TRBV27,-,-,CASSLIPDLYEQYF,TGTGCCAGCAGTTTAATCCCGGATCTCTACGAGCAGTACTTC
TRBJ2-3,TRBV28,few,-,CASSWADTQYF,TGTGCCAGCAGTTGGGCAGATACGCAGTATTTT
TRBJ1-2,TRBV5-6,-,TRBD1,CASSRGTGVYGYTF,TGTGCCAGCAGCCGTGGGACAGGCGTCTATGGCTACACCTTC
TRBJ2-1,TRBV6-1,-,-,CASSEGGIPGAYNEQFF,TGTGCCAGCAGTGAAGGGGGCATACCCGGGGCTTACAATGAGCAGTTCTTC
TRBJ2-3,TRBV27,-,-,CASSFGVSTDTQYF,TGTGCCAGCAGTTTTGGGGTTAGCACAGATACGCAGTATTTT
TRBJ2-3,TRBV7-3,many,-,CASSLGVALGTTDTQYF,TGTGCCAGCAGCTTAGGGGTGGCACTAGGAACCACAGATACGCAGTATTTT
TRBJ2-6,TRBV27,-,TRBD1,CASSPGTGVTGANVLTF,TGTGCCAGCAGTCCCGGGACAGGGGTGACTGGGGCCAACGTCCTGACTTTC
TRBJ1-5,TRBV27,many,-,CASSLWGNQPQHF,TGTGCCAGCAGTTTATGGGGCAATCAGCCCCAGCATTTT
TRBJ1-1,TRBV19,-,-,CASSSQGGSTEAFF,TGTGCCAGTAGTTCTCAAGGGGGGAGCACTGAAGCTTTCTTT
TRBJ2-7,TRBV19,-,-,CASSLGGREQYF,TGTGCCAGTAGTCTGGGAGGTCGCGAGCAGTACTTC
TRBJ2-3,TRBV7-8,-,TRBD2,CASSLTTSGGAGDTQYF,TGTGCCAGCAGCTTAACGACTAGCGGGGGGGCAGGCGATACGCAGTATTTT
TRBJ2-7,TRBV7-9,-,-,CASSSPVSSSYEQYF,TGTGCCAGCAGCTCCCCCGTGAGCTCTTCCTACGAGCAGTACTTC
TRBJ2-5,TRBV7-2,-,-,CASSFRGGAGETQYF,TGTGCCAGCAGCTTCCGAGGGGGGGCCGGTGAGACCCAGTACTTC
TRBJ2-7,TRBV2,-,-,CASSVRPTDVEQYF,TGTGCCAGCAGTGTCCGACCGACGGATGTCGAGCAGTACTTC
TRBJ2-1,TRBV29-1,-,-,CSVDRVEQFF,TGCAGCGTTGACAGGGTGGAGCAGTTCTTC
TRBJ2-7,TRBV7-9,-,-,CASSLTTGLNLYEQYF,TGTGCCAGCAGCCTTACAACGGGACTGAACCTCTACGAGCAGTACTTC
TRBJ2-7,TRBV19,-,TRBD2,CASSTGTSGRRAYEQYF,TGTGCCAGTAGTACCGGGACTAGCGGTAGAAGAGCCTACGAGCAGTACTTC
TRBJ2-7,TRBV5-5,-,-,CASSSYLGSYEQYF,TGTGCCAGCAGCTCTTACCTGGGCTCCTACGAGCAGTACTTC
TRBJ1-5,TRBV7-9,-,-,CASSLGWGQPQHF,TGTGCCAGCAGCTTAGGTTGGGGTCAGCCCCAGCATTTT
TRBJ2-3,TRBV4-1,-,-,CASSQRSQADTQYF,TGCGCCAGCAGCCAACGAAGTCAAGCGGATACGCAGTATTTT
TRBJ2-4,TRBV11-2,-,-,CASSLVPVLAKNIQYF,TGTGCCAGCAGCTTAGTACCCGTCCTAGCCAAAAACATTCAGTACTTC
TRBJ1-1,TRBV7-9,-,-,CASSHSPGTSTEAFF,TGTGCCAGCAGTCACAGTCCCGGGACGAGTACTGAAGCTTTCTTT
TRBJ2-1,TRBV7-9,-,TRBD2,CASSSKTSGIYNEQFF,TGTGCCAGCAGCTCTAAGACTAGCGGCATCTACAATGAGCAGTTCTTC
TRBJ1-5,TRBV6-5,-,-,CASSFGGADQPQHF,TGTGCCAGCAGTTTTGGAGGGGCCGATCAGCCCCAGCATTTT
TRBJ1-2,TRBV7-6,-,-,CASSLAGNYGYTF,TGTGCCAGCAGCCTTGCGGGGAACTATGGCTACACCTTC
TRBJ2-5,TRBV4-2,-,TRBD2,CASSQDLRGGETQYF,TGTGCCAGCAGCCAAGATTTGAGGGGAGGGGAGACCCAGTACTTC
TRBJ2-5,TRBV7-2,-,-,CASSLAPMHWEETQYF,TGTGCCAGCAGCTTAGCGCCCATGCACTGGGAAGAGACCCAGTACTTC
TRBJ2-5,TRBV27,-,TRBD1,CASSNRGTGVQETQYF,TGTGCCAGCAGTAACCGGGGGACAGGCGTTCAAGAGACCCAGTACTTC
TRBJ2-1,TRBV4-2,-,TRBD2,CASSRPTDPSGGLYNEQFF,TGTGCCAGCAGCCGCCCAACCGATCCTAGCGGGGGGCTTTACAATGAGCAGTTCTTC
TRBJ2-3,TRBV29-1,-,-,CSVVTGRTDTQYF,TGCAGCGTTGTAACCGGCCGTACAGATACGCAGTATTTT
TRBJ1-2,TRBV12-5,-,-,CASASGMDYGYTF,TGTGCTAGTGCATCGGGAATGGACTATGGCTACACCTTC
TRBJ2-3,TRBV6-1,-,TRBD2,CASSAGLAGGPTDTQYF,TGTGCCAGCAGTGCAGGACTAGCGGGGGGGCCCACAGATACGCAGTATTTT
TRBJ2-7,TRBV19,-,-,CASSGGPAGSYEQYF,TGTGCCAGTAGTGGGGGACCGGCGGGCTCCTACGAGCAGTACTTC
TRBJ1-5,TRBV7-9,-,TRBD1,CASSLSGQLNQPQHF,TGTGCCAGCAGCTTATCGGGACAGCTCAATCAGCCCCAGCATTTT
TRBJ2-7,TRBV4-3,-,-,CASSQDLSAYEQYF,TGCGCCAGCAGCCAAGATTTGAGTGCCTACGAGCAGTACTTC
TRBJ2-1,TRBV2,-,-,CASSNYGTPNNEQFF,TGTGCCAGCAGTAATTACGGGACACCAAACAATGAGCAGTTCTTC